This T cell receptor beta chain is drawn from a study of cytomegalovirus exposure and HLA in healthy donors. Primers: 60 Vbeta forward and 13 Jbeta reverse. Profiling relied on immunoSEQ multiplex PCR, and the TCRdb table lists in-frame clones only, not all of them. The sample holds about 120,000 clones, roughly 80% seen once. Study observations and caveats: CMV serostatus was the only immune exposure information that was available. Overall, approximately 150 TCR beta chains were annotated as cytomegalovirus-associated.

The table lists this clone with a few counts. Antigen: not known. V was cut by 0 bases and J by 6 bases, with 15 bases left in between. Germline V gives CDR1 SGHRS, CDR2 YFSETQ. This CDR3 region has 16 residues. This rearrangement joins TRBV5-1 to TRBJ1-4, with D maybe TRBD1 (5 bases). Sequenced input: PBMCs. The TCR sequence derives from a man aged 60-69 years in good health and CMV-seropositive. The CDR3 loop is CASSLAGYGGDEKLFF. CDR3 DNA sequence: TGCGCCAGCAGCTTGGCAGGGTACGGGGGTGATGAAAAACTGTTTTTT.